This TCR beta chain emerged from a study of post-analysis software for immune sequencing data. Whole-study findings and limits: Significantly lower normalized Chao1 diversity was found in patients with multiple sclerosis relative to controls. Patients used about five TRBV segments, including TRBV5-6, TRBV5-1 and TRBV20-1, more often than controls.

There are 13 residues in the CDR3. Germline V gene sequence: CDR1 MNHNS, CDR2 SASEGT. V lost 7 bases, J lost 2 bases, and 11 bases lay in between. A note on this clonotype: Its antigen is currently unknown.

Researchers reported that TCR beta cDNA libraries carried unique molecular identifiers. TCRdb ran MiXCR on the PCR reads and lists one entry per CDR3 protein. The sample contains approximately 150,000 distinct CDR3 sequences, 30% of which appear only once. The V call is TRBV6-1, the J call TRBJ1-2; no reliable D call. Sequencing used blood. This receptor was obtained from a girl aged 5-17 years with multiple sclerosis. CDR3 loop: CASNGRTNYGYTF. Here the CDR3 DNA reads TGTGCCAGCAATGGGAGGACCAACTATGGCTACACCTTC.